These 10 T cell receptor beta chains share one sample of origin, sequenced in a study of graft-versus-host responses after intestinal transplantation (dated by TCRdb to the early 2020s). Explained via the paper, the time point label denotes: cells obtained before transplantation from donor or recipient. Their antigen targets remain unknown. The library was built by means of the immunoSEQ multiplex PCR assay. In TCRdb, the immuneACCESS table is reduced to in-frame sequences with V and J assigned. These tables do not hold every clone; where another copy was compared, an unresolved V gene accounts for under half, and the others remain unexplained. The sample table holds under 95,000 clones, of which roughly 80% were seen once. Roughly 0.83% of the sample rests with the top ten. Sequencing used unstimulated CD4+ T cells sorted from spleen or lymph node cells, obtained before intestinal transplant. These receptors originate from a human donor who received an intestinal transplant.

The gene calls are TRBV6-6 and TRBJ2-7; D perhaps matches TRBD2 (5 bases). The CDR3 covers 16 residues. V lost 4 bases to trimming and J lost 0 bases, with 16 bases between them. Per germline, CDR1 MNHNY and CDR2 SVGAGI (reference sequence). The DNA for the CDR3 is TGTGCCAGCAGTTTACCGGGATCCCTCCGCTCCTACGAGCAGTACTTC. Translated, it gives CASSLPGSLRSYEQYF.

The chain uses TRBV9 and TRBJ2-7, with a tentative D call TRBD1 (5 bases). Germline V CDR1 and CDR2: SGDLS, YYNGEE. The V gene lost 0 bases and the J gene lost 3 bases, with 13 bases spanning the gap. There are 15 residues in the CDR3. In DNA form, the CDR3 reads TGTGCCAGCAGCGTAGAAGACAGACCTTTCTACGAGCAGTACTTC. Translated, it gives CASSVEDRPFYEQYF.

The rearrangement links TRBV28 to TRBJ2-5; TRBD1 is a possible D gene (6 bases). The CDR3 spans 16 residues. Germline CDR1 reads MDHEN; CDR2 reads SYDVKM. V was trimmed by 7 bases and J by 7 bases, leaving 25 bases between them. CDR3 protein: CASTPTRGPPSGTQYF. As DNA, the CDR3 is TGTGCCAGCACCCCAACCAGGGGCCCGCCGAGTGGGACCCAGTACTTC.

The chain combines TRBV7-2 with TRBJ2-7; unclear D gene. V lost 2 bases to trimming and J lost 1 base, with 9 bases between them. Germline CDR1 reads SGHTA; CDR2 reads FQGNSA. The CDR3 is 14 amino acids. CDR3 DNA: TGTGCCAGCAGCTTATTCCCCGTTTCCTACGAGCAGTACTTC. It codes for CASSLFPVSYEQYF.

The chain combines TRBV10-3 with TRBJ2-2, with D possibly matching TRBD2 (7 bases). The CDR3 runs to 16 residues. Trimming removed 10 bases from V and 5 bases from J, with 23 bases in between. Per germline, CDR1 ENHRY and CDR2 SYGVKD. The CDR3 coding sequence is TGTGCCACCGCAACCAATGCCGGGGGGCCGACCGGGGAGCTGTTTTTT. As protein: CATATNAGGPTGELFF.

The chain employs TRBV19 and TRBJ1-5, with 10 positions matching TRBD1. Germline lookup yields CDR1 LNHDA and CDR2 SQIVND (reference sequence). The junction had 9 bases not matched to a gene; V was cut back by 5 bases and J by 2 bases. The CDR3 is made up of 17 amino acids. The CDR3 loop reads CASSLGTGVVGNQPQHF. CDR3 bases: TGTGCCAGTAGTCTAGGGACAGGGGTTGTGGGCAATCAGCCCCAGCATTTT.

The chain combines TRBV20-1 with TRBJ2-5; D gene uncertain. The CDR3 is 11 residues long. Between the trimmed V and J ends, which lost 1 base and 4 bases, there was a span of 4 bases. Germline assignment: CDR1 DFQATT and CDR2 SNEGSKA (reference sequence). CDR3 in DNA: TGCAGTGCTAGAGGTAGAGAGACCCAGTACTTC. Protein product: CSARGRETQYF.

This chain uses TRBV5-1 with TRBJ2-1; TRBD2 aligns across 16 bases. J was trimmed by 9 bases and V by 1 base; bases with no gene match: 4. The length of the CDR3 is 16 residues. The germline V gene encodes CDR1 SGHRS and CDR2 YFSETQ. This chain's CDR3 is CASSLSGTSGRGEQFF. The CDR3, as DNA: TGCGCCAGCAGCTTGAGCGGGACTAGCGGGAGGGGTGAGCAGTTCTTC.

This clone was seen just once. This rearrangement joins TRBV18 to TRBJ1-2; D perhaps matches TRBD1 (6 bases). The CDR3 length is 17 residues. Germline loops: CDR1 KGHSH, CDR2 LQKENI. The V end lost 3 bases, the J end lost 0 bases, and 17 bases lay between the germline ends. The CDR3 DNA follows: TGTGCCAGCTCACCCACTACAAACAGGGTGGCTAACTATGGCTACACCTTC. Encoded protein: CASSPTTNRVANYGYTF.

The V and J genes are TRBV6-6 and TRBJ1-3; 7 nucleotides align to TRBD1. The V gene end was trimmed by 2 bases and the J gene end by 1 base; junction bases not matched to a gene: 2. Germline V gene lookup returns CDR1 MNHNY and CDR2 SVGAGI (reference sequence). The CDR3 is made up of 15 amino acids. The DNA of the CDR3 is TGTGCCAGCAGTTACATACAGGGGTCTGGAAACACCATATATTTT. Translation gives CASSYIQGSGNTIYF.